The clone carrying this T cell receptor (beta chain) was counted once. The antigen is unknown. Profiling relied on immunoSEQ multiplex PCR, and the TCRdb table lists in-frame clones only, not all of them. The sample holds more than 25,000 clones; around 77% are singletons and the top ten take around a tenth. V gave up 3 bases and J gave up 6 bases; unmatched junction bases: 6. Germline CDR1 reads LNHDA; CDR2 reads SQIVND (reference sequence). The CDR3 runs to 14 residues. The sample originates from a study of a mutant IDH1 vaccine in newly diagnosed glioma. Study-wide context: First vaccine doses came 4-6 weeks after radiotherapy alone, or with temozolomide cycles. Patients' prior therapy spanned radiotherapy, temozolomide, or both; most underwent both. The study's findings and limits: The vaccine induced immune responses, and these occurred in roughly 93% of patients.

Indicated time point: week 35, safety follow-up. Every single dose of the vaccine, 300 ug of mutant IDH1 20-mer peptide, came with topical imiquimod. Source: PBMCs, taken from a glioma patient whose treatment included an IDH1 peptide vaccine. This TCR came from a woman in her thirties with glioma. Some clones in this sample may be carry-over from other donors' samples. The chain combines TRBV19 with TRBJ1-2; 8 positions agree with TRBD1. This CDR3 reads CASSIRAGGHGYTF. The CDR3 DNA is TGTGCCAGTAGTATTAGGGCAGGGGGCCATGGCTACACCTTC.